This T cell receptor (beta chain) was recorded in a study of vaccination effects on CD4 cells after COVID-19 (dated 2022 in TCRdb). In the study overall: In the ViraFEST assay, PBMC were stimulated with viral peptide pools, and TCR sequencing was then used to find antigen-specific CD4+ T cell clonotypes based on their expansion. Across the study, the median time from the second dose to post-vaccine sampling was 72 days (range 14 to 241). Altogether, nine to ten COVID-19 convalescent patients and 4 SARS-CoV-2-naive healthy vaccine recipients made up the full study. Each well held more than 1.5 million PBMC cultured in IMDM containing around 5.1% human AB serum, approximately 10 IU/ml IL-2 and gentamicin, along with around 9.4 ug/ml peptides. Cultures from other donors in the study were sequenced using the Oncomine TCR Beta short-read assay on an Illumina iSeq 100. The study compared SARS-CoV-2 spike-specific CD4+ TCR repertoires before and after mRNA vaccination in COVID-19 convalescent patients and infection-naive vaccine recipients. Study-wide conclusions, independent of this receptor: Only a small number of convalescent patients were included, and no early post-infection timepoints were available, which limited the study. Both infection-induced and vaccine-induced clones contracted markedly at late post-vaccination timepoints, which is consistent with waning T cell responses. Among healthy vaccine recipients, nearly all vaccine-induced clones were SARS-CoV-2 mono-reactive, and only 1 of 255 was cross-reactive with common cold coronaviruses.

With respect to this clone: The antigen it recognizes is unknown. Per-nucleotide qualities are absent, and no much larger clonotype sits a single base away.

After around ten days of culture, CD4+ T cells were isolated with the EasySep CD4+ T cell isolation kit. Each participant got two doses of an mRNA SARS-CoV-2 vaccine, either BNT162b2 or mRNA-1273. The absence of prior SARS-CoV-2 infection in healthy vaccine recipients was confirmed by negative nucleocapsid antibodies before and after vaccination. On days 3 and 7, half of the culture medium was replaced with fresh IL-2-containing medium. Each peptide stimulation condition was cultured in triplicate wells unless otherwise noted. PBMC were separated from whole blood using Ficoll-Paque Plus gradient centrifugation and were then either cryopreserved at -140C or used fresh. Genomic DNA was extracted from cultured CD4+ T cells with the QIAamp micro DNA kit. The CDR3 numbers 14 residues from cysteine through phenylalanine. Only the CDR3 DNA stays, 42 bases, in frame from base 1. V has 7 bases trimmed and J has 2 bases trimmed; junction bases matching no gene number 6. The germline V gene gives CDR1 as WSHSY and CDR2 as SAAADI.

The method was the immunoSEQ multiplex PCR assay. DNA from the CD4+ T cells that had been cultured and isolated underwent TCR beta CDR3 sequencing. The original pipeline was this. Non-productive TCR sequences were removed, reads were trimmed to the CDR3 region, and CDR3s of at least 7 amino acids were retained. Antigen-specific clonotypes were identified using the MANAFEST web app by comparison of expansion in peptide wells against reference cultures. To be called positive, a clone needed expansion at FDR<0.05 compared with the reference and with all other wells, an odds ratio greater than 5, and a frequency greater than 0.1% in two replicate wells. A clonotype was defined as cross-reactive if the clonotype was significantly expanded both in SARS-CoV-2 spike wells and in at least one common cold coronavirus spike condition. CDR3 similarity was assessed by Levenshtein distance using the stringdist R package, and unrooted trees were constructed with ape in R 3.6.1. Imported from immuneACCESS, the table was reduced by TCRdb to in-frame sequences with V and J called. These copies leave out some clones; in studies compared against another copy, an unresolved V gene accounts for under half, and the cause of the remainder is not known. Clonal size and the V and J genes are those of that table, whereas D and trimming came from the DNA. Across this sample there are tens of thousands of clones, with around 79% seen only once. Together, the top ten hold more than 2% of the sample.

The sample was CD4+ T cells from PBMCs cultured without peptide, taken after COVID-19 vaccination. The rearrangement joined TRBV10-2 to TRBJ2-3; 7 central nucleotides agree with TRBD2. The TCR originated in a human donor who received a COVID-19 vaccine. The DNA sequence follows: TGCGCCAGCACCGGGCTAGCGGCCACAGATACGCAGTATTTT. It codes for CASTGLAATDTQYF.